The present entry profiles one T cell receptor beta chain with its context. Its specificity is unknown. Molecules of cDNA were individually given unique molecular identifiers that were attached to them. TCRdb redid the calling of the 5' RACE reads with MiXCR, one entry per CDR3 protein. Seen here are roughly 55,000 distinct CDR3 sequences, around a tenth observed once, and the top ten hold 10%. This sample stems from a study of early T cells in non-severe SARS-CoV-2 infection. Study-level background: The chains were unpaired, and the sequenced material was bulk RNA from unsorted whole blood. General observations from the study: Anti-spike CD8 specificities were favored by VDJdb matching, whose results missed private and CD4 specificities.

CDR1 SGHRS and CDR2 YFSETQ come from the germline V gene. The CDR3 is 14 residues long. V dropped 4 bases and J dropped 2; count of bases not matched to a gene: 2. The V call is TRBV5-1, the J call TRBJ1-2; 10 bases are a match to TRBD1. The sample consisted of whole blood. The sequence came from an adult who was a healthcare worker with PCR-confirmed SARS-CoV-2 infection or an uninfected control (not recorded which). The CDR3 sequence is CASSPGQGNYGYTF. The CDR3 DNA is TGCGCCAGCAGCCCGGGACAGGGGAACTATGGCTACACCTTC. Full variable domain (remainder filled in from reference TRBV5-1 and TRBJ1-2): KAGVTQTPRYLIKTRGQQVTLSCSPISGHRSVSWYQQTPGQGLQFLFEYFSETQRNKGNFPGRFSGRQFSNSRSEMNVSTLELGDSALYLCASSPGQGNYGYTFGSGTRLTVV.